The TCR beta chain under discussion was sequenced for a study of glioma-infiltrating T cells after dendritic cell vaccination. There are 15 residues in the CDR3. In germline, CDR1 is SGHTS, CDR2 YDEGEE. The V end lost 4 bases, the J end lost 3 bases, and 14 bases lay between the germline ends. The sample holds a few counts of this clone. Some clones are missing from TCRdb's copy, which holds only in-frame ones; the method was immunoSEQ multiplex PCR. The sample consists of roughly 62,000 clones, about 79% of them appearing once. The time point: after dendritic cell vaccination, including at tumor progression/relapse.

Here the sequenced sample was blood, taken after dendritic cell vaccination. This chain joins TRBV5-8 and TRBJ1-3; tentative D call: TRBD1 (6 bases). The sequence was obtained from a human donor with glioblastoma. CDR3 in amino acids: CASSKGQGIGNTIYF. The CDR3 DNA reads as TGTGCCAGCAGCAAGGGACAAGGAATTGGAAACACCATATATTTT. The full variable domain, in which reference TRBV5-8 and TRBJ1-3 provide the parts outside the CDR3, is EAGVTQSPTHLIKTRGQQATLRCSPISGHTSVYWYQQALGLGLQFLLWYDEGEERNRGNFPPRFSGRQFPNYSSELNVNALELEDSALYLCASSKGQGIGNTIYFGEGSWLTVV.